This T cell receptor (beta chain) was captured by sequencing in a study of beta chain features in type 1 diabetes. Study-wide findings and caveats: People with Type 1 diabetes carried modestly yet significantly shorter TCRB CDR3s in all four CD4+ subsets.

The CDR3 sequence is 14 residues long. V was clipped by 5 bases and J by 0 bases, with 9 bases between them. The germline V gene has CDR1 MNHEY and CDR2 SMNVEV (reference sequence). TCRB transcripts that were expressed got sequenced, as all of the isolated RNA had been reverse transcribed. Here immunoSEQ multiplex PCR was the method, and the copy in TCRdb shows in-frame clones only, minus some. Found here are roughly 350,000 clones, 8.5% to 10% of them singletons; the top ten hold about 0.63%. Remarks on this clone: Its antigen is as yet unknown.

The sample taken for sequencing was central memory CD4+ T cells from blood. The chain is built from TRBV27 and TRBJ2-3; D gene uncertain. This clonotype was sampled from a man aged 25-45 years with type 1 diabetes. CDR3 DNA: TGTGCCAGCAGTCCGCTGACCAGCACAGATACGCAGTATTTT. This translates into CASSPLTSTDTQYF.